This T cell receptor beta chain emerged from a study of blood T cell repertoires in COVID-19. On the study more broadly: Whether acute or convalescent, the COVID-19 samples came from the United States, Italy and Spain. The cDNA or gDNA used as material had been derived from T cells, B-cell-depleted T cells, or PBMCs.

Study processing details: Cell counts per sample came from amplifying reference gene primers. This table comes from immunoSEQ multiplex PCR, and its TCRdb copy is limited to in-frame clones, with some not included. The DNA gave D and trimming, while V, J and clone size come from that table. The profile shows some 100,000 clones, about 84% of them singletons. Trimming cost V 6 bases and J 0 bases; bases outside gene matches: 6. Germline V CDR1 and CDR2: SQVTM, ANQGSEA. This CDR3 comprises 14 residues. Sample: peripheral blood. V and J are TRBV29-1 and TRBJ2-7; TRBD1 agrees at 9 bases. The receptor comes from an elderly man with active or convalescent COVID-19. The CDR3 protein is CSVSGTGNSYEQYF. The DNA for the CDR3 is TGCAGCGTCTCCGGGACAGGGAACTCCTACGAGCAGTACTTC.